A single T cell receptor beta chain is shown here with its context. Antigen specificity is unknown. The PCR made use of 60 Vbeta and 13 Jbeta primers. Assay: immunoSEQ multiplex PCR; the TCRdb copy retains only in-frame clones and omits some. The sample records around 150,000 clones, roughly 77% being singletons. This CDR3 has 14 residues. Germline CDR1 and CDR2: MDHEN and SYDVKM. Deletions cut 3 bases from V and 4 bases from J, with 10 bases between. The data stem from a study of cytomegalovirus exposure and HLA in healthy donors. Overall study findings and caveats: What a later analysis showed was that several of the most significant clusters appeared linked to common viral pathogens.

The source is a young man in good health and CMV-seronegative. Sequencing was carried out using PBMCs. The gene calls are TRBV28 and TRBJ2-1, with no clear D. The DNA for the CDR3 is TGTGCCAGCAGTTTCCCACCCGGGTACAATGAGCAGTTCTTC. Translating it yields CASSFPPGYNEQFF.